The 17 T cell receptor beta chains below were found in one sample sequenced in a study of cytomegalovirus exposure and HLA in healthy donors. The PCR contained 60 Vbeta and 13 Jbeta primers. Here immunoSEQ multiplex PCR was the method, and the copy in TCRdb shows in-frame clones only, minus some. The sample has roughly 100,000 clones; around 75% are singletons. Sample: PBMCs. All receptors derive from a man in his forties or fifties in good health and CMV-seronegative.

This clone appeared a few times. The V and J genes are TRBV4-1 and TRBJ1-5; D is uncertain. The CDR3 covers 16 residues. Germline V gives CDR1 MGHRA, CDR2 YSYEKL. V lost 3 bases, J lost 5 bases, and 17 bases lay in between. CDR3 in amino acids: CASSQNPAIAHQPQHF. In DNA form, the CDR3 reads TGCGCCAGCAGCCAGAACCCGGCCATAGCCCATCAGCCCCAGCATTTT.

The V gene is TRBV7-9, the J gene TRBJ2-7; 16 nucleotides align to TRBD2. Germline V gives CDR1 SEHNR, CDR2 FQNEAQ (reference sequence). This CDR3 is built from 17 residues. Losses at the gene ends were 5 bases for V and 3 bases for J; bases not matched to a gene: 7. Written as DNA, the CDR3 is TGTGCCAGCAGCCCCGGGACTAGCGGGGGGGCCATCTACGAGCAGTACTTC. Its protein product is CASSPGTSGGAIYEQYF.

CDR3 DNA: TGTGCCAGCAGCTTAGGGGTCCGGCAGGGGGTCAGCCCCCAGCATTTT. Amino acids: CASSLGVRQGVSPQHF. The rearrangement links TRBV7-8 to TRBJ1-5, with 7 nucleotides matching TRBD1. The CDR3 runs 16 residues. Germline CDR1 is SGHVS and CDR2 is FQNEAQ. V lost 1 base and J lost 10; bases outside the gene matches: 13.

This clone occurred a few times. This chain links TRBV27 with TRBJ1-1; possible D gene TRBD1, 6 bases. The CDR3 spans 11 residues. Germline CDR1 reads MNHEY; CDR2 reads SMNVEV (reference sequence). Deletions cut 7 bases from V and 8 bases from J, with 11 bases between. The CDR3 region is CASKTDREAFF. The DNA of the CDR3 is TGTGCCAGCAAAACTGACAGGGAAGCTTTCTTT.

This clone was picked up one time. The V and J genes are TRBV5-1 and TRBJ1-2, with 11 bases aligning to TRBD1. Germline-derived CDR1 and CDR2 are SGHRS and YFSETQ. V gave up 5 bases and J gave up 7 bases; unmatched junction bases: 4. The CDR3 totals 13 residues. The CDR3 nucleotides read TGCGCCAGCAGAGATGGGACAGGGGGTGGCTACACCTTC. Translated, it gives CASRDGTGGGYTF.

This clone came up a few times. One end of the junction varies from germline; a read error may be responsible. The chain has TRBV7-7 and TRBJ2-5; TRBD2 matches 7 bases. The CDR3 is made up of 14 amino acids. Germline CDR1 and CDR2: SSHAT and FNYEAQ (reference sequence). The CDR3: CASSRGGGQETQYF. The CDR3 DNA follows: TGTGCTAGCAGCCGCGGGGGAGGGCAAGAGACCCAGTACTTC.

Here the CDR3 reads CASRPDRGRYNEQFF. CDR3 DNA: TGTGCCAGCAGACCCGACAGGGGCCGGTACAATGAGCAGTTCTTC. The chain uses TRBV6-5 and TRBJ2-1; 8 bases are a match to TRBD1. The length of the CDR3 is 15 residues. The germline CDR1 and CDR2 sequences are MNHEY and SVGAGI. Trimming took 6 bases from V and 4 from J; bases not matched to a gene: 8.

This clone was seen a few times. The J gene is TRBJ2-7, the V gene TRBV18; 8 bases align to TRBD1. V gave up 4 bases and J gave up 3 bases; unmatched junction bases: 2. CDR1 KGHSH and CDR2 LQKENI come from the germline V gene. CDR3 length: 13 residues. The CDR3 spells CASSRGQDYEQYF. In nucleotides, the CDR3 is TGTGCCAGCTCACGGGGACAGGACTACGAGCAGTACTTC.

V and J are TRBV4-3 and TRBJ2-3; 10 bases fit TRBD2. Per germline, CDR1 LGHNA and CDR2 YSLEER. V was pared by 1 base and J by 3 bases, with 4 bases of the junction left unmatched. CDR3 length: 16 amino acids. The CDR3, as DNA: TGCGCCAGCAGCCAAGGGGGACTAGCGTATACAGATACGCAGTATTTT. Translated: CASSQGGLAYTDTQYF.

The CDR3 here is CASSSPQGIGNTIYF. The CDR3 DNA reads as TGTGCCAGCAGTTCTCCGCAGGGTATCGGAAACACCATATATTTT. The V call is TRBV11-2, the J call TRBJ1-3, with a weak D call TRBD1 (5 bases). This CDR3 has 15 amino acids. Germline loops: CDR1 SGHAT, CDR2 FQNNGV. Trimming shortened V by 6 bases and J by 4 bases, and 16 bases separated the two germline ends.

The chain couples TRBV5-4 to TRBJ2-3; the match to TRBD2 covers 9 bases. This CDR3 region has 15 residues. The germline CDR1 and CDR2 sequences are SGHNT and YYREEE (reference sequence). V shed 2 bases, J shed 5 bases, and the junction held 6 bases outside the gene matches. CDR3 residues: CASSFAGGPLDTQYF. The DNA of the CDR3 is TGTGCCAGCAGCTTCGCGGGAGGGCCGCTAGATACGCAGTATTTT.

The chain joins TRBV29-1 to TRBJ2-2; D call uncertain. The CDR3 spans 12 residues. The V gene lost 0 bases and the J gene lost 6 bases, with 5 bases spanning the gap. Germline lookup yields CDR1 SQVTM and CDR2 ANQGSEA. The CDR3 DNA follows: TGCAGCGTTGAAGATAATTCCGGGGAGCTGTTTTTT. Its translation is CSVEDNSGELFF.

This clone was counted a single time. This chain links TRBV9 with TRBJ2-7; TRBD1 matches at 8 bases. Per germline, CDR1 SGDLS and CDR2 YYNGEE. The CDR3 contains 14 residues. The J segment lost 6 bases and the V segment lost 0 bases, leaving 5 bases of the junction unmatched. DNA of the CDR3: TGTGCCAGCAGCGTAGGGACAGGGTTCGCCGAGCAGTACTTC. It specifies CASSVGTGFAEQYF. Supplemented by reference TRBV9 and TRBJ2-7, the full variable domain reads DSGVTQTPKHLITATGQRVTLRCSPRSGDLSVYWYQQSLDQGLQFLIQYYNGEERAKGNILERFSAQQFPDLHSELNLSSLELGDSALYFCASSVGTGFAEQYFGPGTRLTVT.

This chain connects TRBV28 to TRBJ1-1, with D possibly matching TRBD1 (6 bases). The germline CDR1 and CDR2 sequences are MDHEN and SYDVKM. V shed 8 bases and J shed 4 bases, with 14 bases lying between them. The CDR3 runs to 13 residues. CDR3: CASAFQGITEAFF. The CDR3 region has the DNA TGTGCCAGCGCTTTCCAGGGGATCACTGAAGCTTTCTTT.

J is TRBJ1-2 and V is TRBV6-5; 12 nucleotides align to TRBD1. The V and J ends lost 6 bases and 7 bases, in that order; junction bases with no gene match: 6. Per germline, CDR1 MNHEY and CDR2 SVGAGI. CDR3 length equals 14 residues. The CDR3 bases are TGTGCCAGCAGACCCGGGACAGGGGGCAGTGGCTACACCTTC. Its protein product is CASRPGTGGSGYTF.

J is TRBJ2-2 and V is TRBV5-6, with D possibly being TRBD2 (5 bases). This CDR3 region has 15 residues. V lost 5 bases and J lost 4, with 15 bases in between. Germline assignment: CDR1 SGHDT and CDR2 YYEEEE. The CDR3 DNA reads as TGTGCCAGCAGATCCCGGAGGCATCGCACCGGGGAGCTGTTTTTT. Translated, it gives CASRSRRHRTGELFF.

This clone turned up a few times. V gene TRBV30 combines with J gene TRBJ2-7, with 8 positions matching TRBD2. This CDR3 comprises 14 residues. Germline V gives CDR1 GTSNPN, CDR2 SVGIG (reference sequence). Trimming cost V 1 base and J 2 bases; bases outside gene matches: 4. The CDR3 DNA sequence: TGTGCCTGGAGTGGGAGCGGGGGACCCTACGAGCAGTACTTC. Amino acid sequence: CAWSGSGGPYEQYF.